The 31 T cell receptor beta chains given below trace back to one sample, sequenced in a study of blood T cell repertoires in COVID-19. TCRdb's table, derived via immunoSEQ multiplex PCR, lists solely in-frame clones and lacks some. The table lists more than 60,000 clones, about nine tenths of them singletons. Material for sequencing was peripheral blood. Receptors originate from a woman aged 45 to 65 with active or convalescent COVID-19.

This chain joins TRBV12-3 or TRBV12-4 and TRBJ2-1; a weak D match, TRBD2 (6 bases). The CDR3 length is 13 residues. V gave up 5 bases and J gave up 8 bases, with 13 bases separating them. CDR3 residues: CASSTTRADEQFF. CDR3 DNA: TGTGCCAGCAGTACGACTAGAGCGGATGAGCAGTTCTTC.

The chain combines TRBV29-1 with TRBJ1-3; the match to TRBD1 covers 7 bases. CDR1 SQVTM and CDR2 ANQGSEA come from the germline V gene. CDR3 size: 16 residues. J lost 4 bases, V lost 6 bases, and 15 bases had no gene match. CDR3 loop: CSVQGGVSEDGNTIYF. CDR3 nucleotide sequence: TGCAGCGTCCAGGGGGGCGTTAGTGAGGACGGAAACACCATATATTTT.

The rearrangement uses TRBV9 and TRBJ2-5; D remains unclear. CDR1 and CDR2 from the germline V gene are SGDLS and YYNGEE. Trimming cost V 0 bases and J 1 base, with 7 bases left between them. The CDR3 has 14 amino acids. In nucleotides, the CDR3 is TGTGCCAGCAGCGTAGCACAGTCCCAAGAGACCCAGTACTTC. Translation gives CASSVAQSQETQYF.

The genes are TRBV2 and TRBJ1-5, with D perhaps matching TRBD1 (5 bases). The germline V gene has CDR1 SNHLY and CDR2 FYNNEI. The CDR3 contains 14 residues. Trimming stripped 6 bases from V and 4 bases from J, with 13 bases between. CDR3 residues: CASRIGQSNQPQHF. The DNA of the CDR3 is TGTGCCAGCAGGATAGGACAATCAAATCAGCCCCAGCATTTT. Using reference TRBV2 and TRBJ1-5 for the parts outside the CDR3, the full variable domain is EPEVTQTPSHQVTQMGQEVILRCVPISNHLYFYWYRQILGQKVEFLVSFYNNEISEKSEIFDDQFSVERPDGSNFTLKIRSTKLEDSAMYFCASRIGQSNQPQHFGDGTRLSIL.

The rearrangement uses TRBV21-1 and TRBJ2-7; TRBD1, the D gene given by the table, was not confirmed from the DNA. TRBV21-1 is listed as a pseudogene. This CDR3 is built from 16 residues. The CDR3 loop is CASSKFTGTLVYEQYF. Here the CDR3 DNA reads TGTGCCAGCAGCAAGTTTACCGGGACATTAGTCTACGAGCAGTACTTC.

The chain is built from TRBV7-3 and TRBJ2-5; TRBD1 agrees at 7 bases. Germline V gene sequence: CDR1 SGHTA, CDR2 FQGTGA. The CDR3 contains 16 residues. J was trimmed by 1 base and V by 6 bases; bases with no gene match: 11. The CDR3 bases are TGTGCCAGCAGTCCTTACGGGACAGCAAGCCAAGAGACCCAGTACTTC. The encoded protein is CASSPYGTASQETQYF. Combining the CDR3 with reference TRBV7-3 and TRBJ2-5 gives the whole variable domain GAGVSQTPSNKVTEKGKYVELRCDPISGHTALYWYRQSLGQGPEFLIYFQGTGAADDSGLPNDRFFAVRPEGSVSTLKIQRTERGDSAVYLCASSPYGTASQETQYFGPGTRLLVL.

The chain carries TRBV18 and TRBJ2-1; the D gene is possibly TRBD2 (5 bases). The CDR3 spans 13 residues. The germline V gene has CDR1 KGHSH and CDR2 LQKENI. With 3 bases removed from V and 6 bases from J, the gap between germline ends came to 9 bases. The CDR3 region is CASSPASGNEQFF. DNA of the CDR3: TGTGCCAGCTCACCCGCCAGCGGCAATGAGCAGTTCTTC.

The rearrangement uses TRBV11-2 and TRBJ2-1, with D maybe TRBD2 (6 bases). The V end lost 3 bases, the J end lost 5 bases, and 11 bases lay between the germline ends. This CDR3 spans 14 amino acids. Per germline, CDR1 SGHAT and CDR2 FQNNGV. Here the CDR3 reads CASSFRIADNEQFF. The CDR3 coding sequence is TGTGCCAGCAGCTTTCGAATAGCGGACAATGAGCAGTTCTTC. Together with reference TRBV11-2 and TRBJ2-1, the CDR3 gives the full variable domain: EAGVAQSPRYKIIEKRQSVAFWCNPISGHATLYWYQQILGQGPKLLIQFQNNGVVDDSQLPKDRFSAERLKGVDSTLKIQPAKLEDSAVYLCASSFRIADNEQFFGPGTRLTVL.

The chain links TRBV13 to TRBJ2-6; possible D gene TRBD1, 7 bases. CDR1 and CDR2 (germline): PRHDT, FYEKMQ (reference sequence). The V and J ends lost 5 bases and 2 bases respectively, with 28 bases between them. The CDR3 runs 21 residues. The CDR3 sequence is CASSGSPAGGPLYAGANVLTF. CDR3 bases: TGTGCCAGCAGCGGATCACCAGCAGGGGGGCCTCTGTACGCTGGGGCCAACGTCCTGACTTTC.

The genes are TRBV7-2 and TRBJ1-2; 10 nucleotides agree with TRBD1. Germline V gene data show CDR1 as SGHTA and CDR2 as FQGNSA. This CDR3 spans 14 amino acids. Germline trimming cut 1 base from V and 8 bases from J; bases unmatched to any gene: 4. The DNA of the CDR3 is TGTGCCAGCAGCTTAGAGGGACAGGGGTGGGGCTACACCTTC. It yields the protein CASSLEGQGWGYTF.

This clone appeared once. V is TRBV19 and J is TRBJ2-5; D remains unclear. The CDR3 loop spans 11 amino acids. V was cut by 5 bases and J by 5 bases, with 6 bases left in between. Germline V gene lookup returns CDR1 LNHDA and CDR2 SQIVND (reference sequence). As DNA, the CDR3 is TGTGCCAGTAGTTTCCGGGAGACCCAGTACTTC. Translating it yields CASSFRETQYF.

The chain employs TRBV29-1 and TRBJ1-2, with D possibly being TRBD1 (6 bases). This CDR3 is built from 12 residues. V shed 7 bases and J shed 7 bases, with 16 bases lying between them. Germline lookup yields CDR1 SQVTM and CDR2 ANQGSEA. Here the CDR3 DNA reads TGCAGCGGCGACAAAACAGGGTTTGGCTACACCTTC. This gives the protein CSGDKTGFGYTF.

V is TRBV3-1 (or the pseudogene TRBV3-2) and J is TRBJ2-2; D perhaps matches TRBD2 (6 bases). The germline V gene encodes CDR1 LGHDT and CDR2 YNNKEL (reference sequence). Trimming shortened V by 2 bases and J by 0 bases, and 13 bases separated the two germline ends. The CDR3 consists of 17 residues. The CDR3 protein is CASSQPRGLANTGELFF. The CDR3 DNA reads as TGTGCCAGCAGCCAACCCCGGGGACTGGCGAACACCGGGGAGCTGTTTTTT.

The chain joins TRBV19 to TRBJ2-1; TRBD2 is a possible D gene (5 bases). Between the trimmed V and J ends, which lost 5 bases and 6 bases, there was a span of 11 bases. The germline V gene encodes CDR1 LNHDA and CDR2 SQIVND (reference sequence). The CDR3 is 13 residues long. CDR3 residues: CASSGSGGNEQFF. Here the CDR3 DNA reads TGTGCCAGTAGTGGGAGCGGCGGCAATGAGCAGTTCTTC.

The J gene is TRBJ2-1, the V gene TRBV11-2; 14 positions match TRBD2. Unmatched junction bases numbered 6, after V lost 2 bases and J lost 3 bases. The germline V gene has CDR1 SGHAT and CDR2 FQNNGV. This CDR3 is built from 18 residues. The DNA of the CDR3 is TGTGCCAGCAGCTTATTACCGGGACTAGCGGGAGTCTACAATGAGCAGTTCTTC. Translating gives CASSLLPGLAGVYNEQFF. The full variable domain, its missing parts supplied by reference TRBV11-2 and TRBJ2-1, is EAGVAQSPRYKIIEKRQSVAFWCNPISGHATLYWYQQILGQGPKLLIQFQNNGVVDDSQLPKDRFSAERLKGVDSTLKIQPAKLEDSAVYLCASSLLPGLAGVYNEQFFGPGTRLTVL.

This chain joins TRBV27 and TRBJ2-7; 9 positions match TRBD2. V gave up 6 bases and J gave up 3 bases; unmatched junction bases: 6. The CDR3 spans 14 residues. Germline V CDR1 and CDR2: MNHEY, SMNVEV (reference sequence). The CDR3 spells CASRRLAGDYEQYF. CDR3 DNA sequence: TGTGCCAGCAGGCGGTTAGCGGGAGACTACGAGCAGTACTTC.

The CDR3 loop reads CASSLDGSSYNEQFF. The CDR3 DNA is TGCGCCAGCAGCTTAGACGGGAGCTCCTACAATGAGCAGTTCTTC. V is TRBV5-1 and J is TRBJ2-1, with D possibly matching TRBD2 (6 bases). V lost 2 bases to trimming and J lost 0 bases, with 9 bases between them. The CDR3 consists of 15 residues. Germline V CDR1 and CDR2: SGHRS, YFSETQ.

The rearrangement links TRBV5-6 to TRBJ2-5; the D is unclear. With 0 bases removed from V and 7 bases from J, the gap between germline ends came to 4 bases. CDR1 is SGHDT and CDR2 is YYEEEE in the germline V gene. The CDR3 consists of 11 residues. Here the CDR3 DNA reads TGTGCCAGCAGCTTGGTCGGGACCCAGTACTTC. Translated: CASSLVGTQYF.

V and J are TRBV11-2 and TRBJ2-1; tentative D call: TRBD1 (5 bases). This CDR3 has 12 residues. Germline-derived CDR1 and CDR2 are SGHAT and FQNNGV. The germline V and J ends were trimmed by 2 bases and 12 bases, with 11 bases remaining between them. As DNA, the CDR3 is TGTGCCAGCAGCTTACACCAGGGTGGGCAGTTCTTC. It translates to CASSLHQGGQFF.

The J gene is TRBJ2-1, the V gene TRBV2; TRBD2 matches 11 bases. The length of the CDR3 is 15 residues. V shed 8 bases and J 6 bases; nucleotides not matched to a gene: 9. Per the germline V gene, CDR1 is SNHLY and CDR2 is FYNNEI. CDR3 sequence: CASGRGLADSNEQFF. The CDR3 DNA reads TGTGCCAGCGGGCGGGGACTAGCGGATTCCAATGAGCAGTTCTTC. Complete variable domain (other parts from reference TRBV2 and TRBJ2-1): EPEVTQTPSHQVTQMGQEVILRCVPISNHLYFYWYRQILGQKVEFLVSFYNNEISEKSEIFDDQFSVERPDGSNFTLKIRSTKLEDSAMYFCASGRGLADSNEQFFGPGTRLTVL.

The CDR3: CASSEGRDSFSSYNEQFF. The DNA for the CDR3 is TGTGCCAGCAGTGAAGGCCGGGACAGCTTTAGCTCCTACAATGAGCAGTTCTTC. The V and J genes are TRBV6-1 and TRBJ2-1; 7 bases agree with TRBD1. This CDR3 contains 18 residues. Germline values: CDR1 MNHNS, CDR2 SASEGT. With 1 base clipped from V and 0 bases from J, the junction kept 9 bases outside the gene matches.

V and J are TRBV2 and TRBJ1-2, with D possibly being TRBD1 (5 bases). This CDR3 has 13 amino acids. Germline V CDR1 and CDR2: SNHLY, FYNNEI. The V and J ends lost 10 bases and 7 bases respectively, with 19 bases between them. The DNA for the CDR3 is TGTGCCATCCGAGGGAGGCTTGGGGGTGGCTACACCTTC. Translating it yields CAIRGRLGGGYTF. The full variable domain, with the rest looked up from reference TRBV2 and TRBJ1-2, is EPEVTQTPSHQVTQMGQEVILRCVPISNHLYFYWYRQILGQKVEFLVSFYNNEISEKSEIFDDQFSVERPDGSNFTLKIRSTKLEDSAMYFCAIRGRLGGGYTFGSGTRLTVV.

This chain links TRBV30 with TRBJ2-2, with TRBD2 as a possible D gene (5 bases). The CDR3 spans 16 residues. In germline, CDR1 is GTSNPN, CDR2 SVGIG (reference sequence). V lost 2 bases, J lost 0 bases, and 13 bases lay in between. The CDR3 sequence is CAWSPLGAANTGELFF. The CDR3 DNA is TGTGCCTGGAGTCCACTGGGAGCCGCGAACACCGGGGAGCTGTTTTTT.

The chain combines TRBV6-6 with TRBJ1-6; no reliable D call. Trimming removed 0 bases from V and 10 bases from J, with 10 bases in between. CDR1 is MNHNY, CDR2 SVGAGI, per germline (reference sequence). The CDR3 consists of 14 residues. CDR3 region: CASSYSPSGSPLHF. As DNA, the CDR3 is TGTGCCAGCAGTTACTCGCCTTCGGGGTCACCCCTCCACTTT.

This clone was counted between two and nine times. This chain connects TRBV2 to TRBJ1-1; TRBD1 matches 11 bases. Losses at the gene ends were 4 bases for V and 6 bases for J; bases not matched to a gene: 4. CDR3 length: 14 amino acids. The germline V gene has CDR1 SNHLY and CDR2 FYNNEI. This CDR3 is CASSGTGGSSEAFF. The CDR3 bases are TGTGCCAGCAGTGGGACAGGGGGCTCGTCTGAAGCTTTCTTT.

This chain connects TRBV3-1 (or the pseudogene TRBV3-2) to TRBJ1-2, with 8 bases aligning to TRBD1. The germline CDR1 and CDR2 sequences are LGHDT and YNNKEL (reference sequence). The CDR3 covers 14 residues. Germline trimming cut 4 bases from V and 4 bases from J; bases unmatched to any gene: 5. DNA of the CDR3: TGTGCCAGCAGCCTTGTACAGGGGGTCTATGGCTACACCTTC. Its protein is CASSLVQGVYGYTF.

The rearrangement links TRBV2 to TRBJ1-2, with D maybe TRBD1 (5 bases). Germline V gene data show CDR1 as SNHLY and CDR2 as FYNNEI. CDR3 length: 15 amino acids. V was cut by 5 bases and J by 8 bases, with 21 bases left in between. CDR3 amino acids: CASSPTLTEHWGYTF. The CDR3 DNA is TGTGCCAGCAGTCCAACACTGACAGAACACTGGGGCTACACCTTC.

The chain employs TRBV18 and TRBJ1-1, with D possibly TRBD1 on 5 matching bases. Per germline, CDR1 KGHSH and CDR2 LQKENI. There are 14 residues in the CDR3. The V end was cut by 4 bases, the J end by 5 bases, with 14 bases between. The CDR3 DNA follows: TGTGCCAGCTCACTAGGGACCGCGGGGACTGAAGCTTTCTTT. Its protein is CASSLGTAGTEAFF.

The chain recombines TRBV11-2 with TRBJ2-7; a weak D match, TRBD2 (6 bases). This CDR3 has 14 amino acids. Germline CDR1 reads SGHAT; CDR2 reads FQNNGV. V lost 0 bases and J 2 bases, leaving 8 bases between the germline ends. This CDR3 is CASSLDLAPYEQYF. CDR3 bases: TGTGCCAGCAGCTTAGATCTAGCGCCCTACGAGCAGTACTTC. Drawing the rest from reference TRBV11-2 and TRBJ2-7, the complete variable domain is EAGVAQSPRYKIIEKRQSVAFWCNPISGHATLYWYQQILGQGPKLLIQFQNNGVVDDSQLPKDRFSAERLKGVDSTLKIQPAKLEDSAVYLCASSLDLAPYEQYFGPGTRLTVT.

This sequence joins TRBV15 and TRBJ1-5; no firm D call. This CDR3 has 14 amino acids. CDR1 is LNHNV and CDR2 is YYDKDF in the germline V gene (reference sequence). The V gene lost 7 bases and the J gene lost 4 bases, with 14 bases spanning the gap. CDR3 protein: CATTMGGPNQPQHF. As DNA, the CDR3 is TGTGCCACCACCATGGGCGGGCCAAATCAGCCCCAGCATTTT.

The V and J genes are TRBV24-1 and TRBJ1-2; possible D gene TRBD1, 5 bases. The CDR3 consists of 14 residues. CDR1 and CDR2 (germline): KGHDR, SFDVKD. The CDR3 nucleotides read TGTTCTACGCGGAGCAGGGCCGCCGGGGGTGGCTACACCTTC. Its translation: CSTRSRAAGGGYTF.